The sequence of this TCR beta chain was determined in a study of post-analysis software for immune sequencing data. Study-level information: Relapsing-remitting, secondary progressive and progressive-relapsing forms of multiple sclerosis all featured among disease courses. Study-level findings and limits: Compared against controls, patients with multiple sclerosis displayed significantly lower normalized Chao1 diversity. Among four to six TRBV segments more frequent in patients than controls were TRBV5-6, TRBV5-1 and TRBV20-1. The F measure placed samples prepared in the same batch into strongly shared clusters.

TCR beta cDNA libraries had unique molecular identifiers. Starting from about 0.94 to 9.7 million T cells, the study yielded roughly 0.5 million cDNA molecules. A single record per CDR3 protein comes from TCRdb applying MiXCR to the PCR reads. The sample lists some 690,000 distinct CDR3 sequences, roughly 30% occurring once. As concerns this clonotype: What it recognizes is unknown.

The V segment lost 9 bases and the J segment 2 bases; nucleotides outside the gene matches: 4. Germline CDR1 reads MDHEN; CDR2 reads SYDVKM. The CDR3 is 13 residues long. The chain has TRBV28 and TRBJ2-5, with TRBD1 identical over 9 bases. The sequence came from a girl aged 5-17 years with multiple sclerosis. The sequenced sample was blood. The CDR3 DNA follows: TGTGCCAGAAACAGGGGGCCTCAAGAGACCCAGTACTTC. Amino acid sequence: CARNRGPQETQYF.